This T cell receptor beta chain came from a study of cytomegalovirus exposure and HLA in healthy donors. Study-wide results and limits: The investigators catalogued 150 to 200 TCR beta chains as cytomegalovirus-associated. Most TCR sequences were seen very rarely across donors, but some public TCRs occurred in many. A subsequent analysis found that TCR clusters from the first cohort also tended to co-occur in the approximately 110 validation repertoires, with 94% of cluster scores above 0.

Sequenced by immunoSEQ multiplex PCR; TCRdb stores in-frame clones only, minus some. The sample shows tens of thousands of clones, 94% of them seen only once. This CDR3 is built from 14 residues. Per the germline V gene, CDR1 is ENHRY and CDR2 is SYGVKD. Losses at the gene ends were 6 bases for V and 3 bases for J; bases not matched to a gene: 6. Notes on this clone: Its specificity is unknown.

The chain has TRBV10-3 and TRBJ2-7; 9 bases agree with TRBD1. Specimen: PBMCs. The sequence was collected from a woman between 18 and 29 years old in good health and CMV-seropositive. The chain's CDR3 is CAIRQGQGIYEQYF. Written as DNA, the CDR3 is TGTGCCATCAGACAAGGACAGGGGATCTACGAGCAGTACTTC.